A selection of T cell receptor beta chains follows, all from one sample in a study of T cell responses to AZD1222 COVID-19 vaccine. Assay: immunoSEQ multiplex PCR; the TCRdb copy retains only in-frame clones and omits some. Among around 94,000 clones listed, 84% were seen once. This specimen was peripheral blood, taken on day 0 of AZD1222 vaccination. These receptors all come from an adult in good health. CDR3s leave out the opening cysteine and the closing phenylalanine or tryptophan.

V	J	CDR3
TRBV9	TRBJ1-1	ASSVSQGHTEAF
TRBV19	TRBJ1-3	ASSIVGVHNTIY
TRBV4-1	TRBJ1-2	ASSQMEGQKQGYT
TRBV4-3	TRBJ1-1	ASSQDAGVNTEAF
TRBV11-3	TRBJ1-2	ASSHSMDRGGYT
TRBV10-3	TRBJ1-4	AISESTVEKLF
TRBV7-8	TRBJ1-5	ASSGGASNQPQH
TRBV6-5	TRBJ2-1	ASSYPGQGKDEQF
TRBV24-1	TRBJ2-5	ATSEPSRETQY
TRBV3-1/TRBV3-2	TRBJ2-1	ASSQSGQGAYNEQF
TRBV2	TRBJ1-2	ASSSSGGSPHGYT
TRBV5-1	TRBJ1-6	ASSLGGTGYSPLH
TRBV6-5	TRBJ1-3	ASSPYRGSGNTIY
TRBV12-3/TRBV12-4	TRBJ1-1	ASSFLGVAEAF
TRBV21-1	TRBJ1-2	ASSPRRGRGTLGYGYT
TRBV7-2	TRBJ1-2	ASSLLGRGRKDDGYT
TRBV3-1/TRBV3-2	TRBJ2-5	ASSQDRPSGSGGETQY
TRBV4-3	TRBJ1-5	ASSLDRGNQPQH
TRBV27	TRBJ1-2	ASSPGTGGNYGYT
TRBV5-8	TRBJ1-1	ASSNRAEAYTEAF
TRBV14	TRBJ1-2	ASSQDSGTYGYT
TRBV14	TRBJ1-1	ASSQVGQKLNTEAF
TRBV13	TRBJ2-7	ASSLAKGSWEQY
TRBV5-4	TRBJ2-7	ASSTGGQGATEQY
TRBV25-1	TRBJ2-3	ASSGFGPQDTQY
TRBV5-4	TRBJ2-3	ASSLDSTSTDTQY
TRBV4-3	TRBJ1-2	ASSQLTGQNYGYT
TRBV5-8	TRBJ2-7	ASSEDYEQY
TRBV5-4	TRBJ2-6	ASSLLPLGANVLT
TRBV5-1	TRBJ1-1	ASSPLGHLNTEAF
TRBV11-3	TRBJ2-3	ASSLGGTTVTDTQY
TRBV19	TRBJ2-1	ASSLGTSGRYNEQF
TRBV27	TRBJ2-2	ASSWDLNTGELF
TRBV18	TRBJ2-4	ASSHNGLAGDIIQY
TRBV19	TRBJ1-1	ASSMYGGMGEAF
TRBV7-8	TRBJ1-1	ASSLEGGFLNTEAF
TRBV13	TRBJ1-6	ASSLGINYSPLH
TRBV30	TRBJ1-5	ASGQGFRQPQH
TRBV4-1	TRBJ2-7	ASSQDHWSYEQY
TRBV3-1/TRBV3-2	TRBJ1-6	ASSQEWQSYNSPLH
TRBV21-1	TRBJ1-2	ASSQNPPSRDGGYT
TRBV18	TRBJ2-2	ASSLFMGPGQQNTGELF
TRBV5-4	TRBJ2-7	ASSSGLAGPYEQY
TRBV6-5	TRBJ1-5	ASSQGATQPQH